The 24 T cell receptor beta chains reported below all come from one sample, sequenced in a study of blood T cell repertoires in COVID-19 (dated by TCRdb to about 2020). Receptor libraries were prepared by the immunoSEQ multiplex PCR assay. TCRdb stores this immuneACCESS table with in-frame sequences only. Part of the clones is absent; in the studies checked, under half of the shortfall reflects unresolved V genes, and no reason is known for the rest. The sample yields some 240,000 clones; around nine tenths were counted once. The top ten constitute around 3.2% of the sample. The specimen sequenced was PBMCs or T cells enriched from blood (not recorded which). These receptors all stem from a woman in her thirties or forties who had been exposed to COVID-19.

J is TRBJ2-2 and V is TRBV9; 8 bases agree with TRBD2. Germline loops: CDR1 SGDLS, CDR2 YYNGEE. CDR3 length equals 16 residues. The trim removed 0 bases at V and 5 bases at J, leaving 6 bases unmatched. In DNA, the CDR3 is TGTGCCAGCAGCGTAGCACCGGGAGGGCCGACCGGGGAGCTGTTTTTT. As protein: CASSVAPGGPTGELFF.

The CDR3, as DNA: TGTGCCAGCAGTCTAACGCCGCAGGGGTACGAGCAGTACTTC. It yields the protein CASSLTPQGYEQYF. The chain uses TRBV27 and TRBJ2-7; a weak D match, TRBD1 (6 bases). V dropped 5 bases and J dropped 4 bases, with 15 bases sitting between them. Germline loops: CDR1 MNHEY, CDR2 SMNVEV (reference sequence). CDR3 size: 14 residues.

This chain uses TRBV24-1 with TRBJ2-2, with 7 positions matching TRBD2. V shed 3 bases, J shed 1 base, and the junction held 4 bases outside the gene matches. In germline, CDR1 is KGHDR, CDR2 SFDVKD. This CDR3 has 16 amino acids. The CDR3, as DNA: TGTGCCACCAGTGATCCCTCGGGAGGGAACACCGGGGAGCTGTTTTTT. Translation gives CATSDPSGGNTGELFF.

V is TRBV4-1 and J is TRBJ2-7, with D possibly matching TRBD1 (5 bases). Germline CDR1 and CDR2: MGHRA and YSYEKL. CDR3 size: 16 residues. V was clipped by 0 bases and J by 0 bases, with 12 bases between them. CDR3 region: CASSQETGPFSYEQYF. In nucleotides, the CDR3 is TGCGCCAGCAGCCAAGAAACAGGCCCATTCTCCTACGAGCAGTACTTC.

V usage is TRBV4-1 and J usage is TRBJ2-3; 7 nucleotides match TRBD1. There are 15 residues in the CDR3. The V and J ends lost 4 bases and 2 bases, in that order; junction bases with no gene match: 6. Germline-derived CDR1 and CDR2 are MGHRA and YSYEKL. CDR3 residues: CASSPGQPNTDTQYF. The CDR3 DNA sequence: TGCGCCAGCAGCCCGGGACAGCCTAACACAGATACGCAGTATTTT.

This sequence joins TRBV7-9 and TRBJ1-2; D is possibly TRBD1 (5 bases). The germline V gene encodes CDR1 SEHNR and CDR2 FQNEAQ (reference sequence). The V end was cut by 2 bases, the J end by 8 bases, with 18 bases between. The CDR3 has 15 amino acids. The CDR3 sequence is CASSLSPGGVGGYTF. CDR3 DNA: TGTGCCAGCAGCTTATCCCCCGGGGGAGTCGGGGGCTACACCTTC.

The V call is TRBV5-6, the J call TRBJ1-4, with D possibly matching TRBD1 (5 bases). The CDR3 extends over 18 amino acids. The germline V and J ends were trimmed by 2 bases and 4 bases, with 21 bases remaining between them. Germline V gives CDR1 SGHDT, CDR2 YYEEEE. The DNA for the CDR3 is TGTGCCAGCAGCTTCGCCGGGACTGCCCCTGTAGGTAATGAAAAACTGTTTTTT. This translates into CASSFAGTAPVGNEKLFF.

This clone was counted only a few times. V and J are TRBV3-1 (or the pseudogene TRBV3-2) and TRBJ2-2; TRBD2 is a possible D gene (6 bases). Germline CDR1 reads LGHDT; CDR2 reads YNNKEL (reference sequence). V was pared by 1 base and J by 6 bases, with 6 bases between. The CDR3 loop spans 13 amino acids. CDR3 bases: TGTGCCAGCAGCCAAGGCGGGGCCGGGGAGCTGTTTTTT. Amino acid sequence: CASSQGGAGELFF.

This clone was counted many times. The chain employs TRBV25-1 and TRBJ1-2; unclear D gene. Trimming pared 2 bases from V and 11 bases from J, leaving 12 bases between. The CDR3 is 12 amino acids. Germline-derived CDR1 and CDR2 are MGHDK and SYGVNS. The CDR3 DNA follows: TGTGCCAGCAGTGAAGGGCAGGCTATTTACACCTTC. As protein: CASSEGQAIYTF.

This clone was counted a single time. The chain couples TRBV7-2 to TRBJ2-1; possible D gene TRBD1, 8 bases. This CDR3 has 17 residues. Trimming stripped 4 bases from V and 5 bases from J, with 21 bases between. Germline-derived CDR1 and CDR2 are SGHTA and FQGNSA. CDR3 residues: CASSSMRGGQVNNEQFF. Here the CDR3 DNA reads TGTGCCAGCAGCTCGATGAGGGGGGGACAGGTAAACAATGAGCAGTTCTTC.

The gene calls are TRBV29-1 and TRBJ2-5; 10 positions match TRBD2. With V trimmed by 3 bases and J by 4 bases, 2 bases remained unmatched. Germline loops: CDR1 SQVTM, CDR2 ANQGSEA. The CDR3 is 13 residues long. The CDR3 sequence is CSVEGLALETQYF. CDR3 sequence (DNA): TGCAGCGTTGAGGGACTAGCGTTAGAGACCCAGTACTTC.

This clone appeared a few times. CDR3: CASSRQGGYEQYF. CDR3 sequence (DNA): TGCGCCAGCAGTAGACAGGGGGGCTACGAGCAGTACTTC. The chain recombines TRBV4-1 with TRBJ2-7; TRBD1 matches at 9 bases. The CDR3 is 13 residues long. After removal of 6 bases from V and 3 bases from J, the junction contained 3 bases not matched to a gene. The germline V gene encodes CDR1 MGHRA and CDR2 YSYEKL.

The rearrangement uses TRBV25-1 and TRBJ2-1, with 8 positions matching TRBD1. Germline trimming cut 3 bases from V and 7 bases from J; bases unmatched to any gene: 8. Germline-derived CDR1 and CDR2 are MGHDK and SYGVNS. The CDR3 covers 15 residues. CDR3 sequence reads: CASSDSGGGGNEQFF. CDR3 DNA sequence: TGTGCCAGCAGTGACTCAGGGGGCGGAGGTAATGAGCAGTTCTTC.

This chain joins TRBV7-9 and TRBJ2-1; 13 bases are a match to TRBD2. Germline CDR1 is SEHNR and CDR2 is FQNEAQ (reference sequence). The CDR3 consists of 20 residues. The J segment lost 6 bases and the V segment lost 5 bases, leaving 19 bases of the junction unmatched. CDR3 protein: CASSMGLAGTGRRLGNEQFF. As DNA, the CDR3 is TGTGCCAGCAGCATGGGACTAGCGGGAACCGGAAGGAGATTGGGCAATGAGCAGTTCTTC.

CDR3 sequence reads: CASSLKGAQVIKRDYGYTF. The CDR3, as DNA: TGTGCCAGCTCTCTAAAGGGGGCCCAGGTCATTAAACGGGACTATGGCTACACCTTC. V gene TRBV27 combines with J gene TRBJ1-2; 7 nucleotides agree with TRBD1. The CDR3 has 19 residues. Germline V gives CDR1 MNHEY, CDR2 SMNVEV (reference sequence). V shed 8 bases and J 3 bases; nucleotides not matched to a gene: 24.

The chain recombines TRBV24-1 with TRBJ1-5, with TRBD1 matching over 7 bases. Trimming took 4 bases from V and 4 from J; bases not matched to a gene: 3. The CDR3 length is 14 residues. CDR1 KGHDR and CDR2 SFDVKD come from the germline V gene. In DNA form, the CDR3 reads TGTGCCACCAGTGACCCGACAGGGAATCAGCCCCAGCATTTT. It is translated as CATSDPTGNQPQHF.

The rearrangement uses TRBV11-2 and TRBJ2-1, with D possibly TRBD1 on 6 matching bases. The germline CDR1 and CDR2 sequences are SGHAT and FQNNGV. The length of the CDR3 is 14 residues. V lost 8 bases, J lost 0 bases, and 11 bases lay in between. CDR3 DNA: TGTGCCAGCGTGGGACAAAGCTCCTACAATGAGCAGTTCTTC. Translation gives CASVGQSSYNEQFF.

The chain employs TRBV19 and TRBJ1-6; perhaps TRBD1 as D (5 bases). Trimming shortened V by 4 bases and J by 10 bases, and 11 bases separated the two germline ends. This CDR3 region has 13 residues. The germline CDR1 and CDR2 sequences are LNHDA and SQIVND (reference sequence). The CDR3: CASSTGLPSPLHF. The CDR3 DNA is TGTGCCAGTAGTACGGGACTCCCGTCACCCCTCCACTTT. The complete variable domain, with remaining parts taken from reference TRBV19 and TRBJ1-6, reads DGGITQSPKYLFRKEGQNVTLSCEQNLNHDAMYWYRQDPGQGLRLIYYSQIVNDFQKGDIAEGYSVSREKKESFPLTVTSAQKNPTAFYLCASSTGLPSPLHFGNGTRLTVT.

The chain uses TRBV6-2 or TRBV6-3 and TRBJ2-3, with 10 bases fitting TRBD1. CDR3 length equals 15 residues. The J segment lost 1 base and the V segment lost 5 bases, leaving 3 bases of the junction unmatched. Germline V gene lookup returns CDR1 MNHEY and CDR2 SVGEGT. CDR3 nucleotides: TGTGCCAGCAGTACCGGGACAGGGGGCACAGATACGCAGTATTTT. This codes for CASSTGTGGTDTQYF.

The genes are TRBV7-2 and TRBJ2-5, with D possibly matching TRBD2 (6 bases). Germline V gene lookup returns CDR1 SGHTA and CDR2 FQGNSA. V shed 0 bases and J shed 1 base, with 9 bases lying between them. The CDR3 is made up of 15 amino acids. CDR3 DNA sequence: TGTGCCAGCAGCTTAGCGGGACTTTTCCAAGAGACCCAGTACTTC. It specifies CASSLAGLFQETQYF.

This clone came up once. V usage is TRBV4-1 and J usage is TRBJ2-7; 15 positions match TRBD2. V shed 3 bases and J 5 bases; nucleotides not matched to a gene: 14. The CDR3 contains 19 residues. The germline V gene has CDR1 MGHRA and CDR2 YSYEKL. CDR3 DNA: TGCGCCAGCAGCCATCCCGGGACTAGCGGGGGGCCGGGGGCGGACGAGCAGTACTTC. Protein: CASSHPGTSGGPGADEQYF.

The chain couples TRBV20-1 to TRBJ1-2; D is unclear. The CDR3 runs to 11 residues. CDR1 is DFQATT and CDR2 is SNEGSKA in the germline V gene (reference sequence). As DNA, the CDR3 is TGCAGCGTCACAGAAGCCTATGGCTACACCTTC. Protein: CSVTEAYGYTF.

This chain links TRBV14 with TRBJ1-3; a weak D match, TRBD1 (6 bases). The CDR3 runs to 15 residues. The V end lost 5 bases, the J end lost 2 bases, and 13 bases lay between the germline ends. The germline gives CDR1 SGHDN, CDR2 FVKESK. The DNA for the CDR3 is TGTGCCAGCAGCAGGTCCGAGGGGGCTGGAAACACCATATATTTT. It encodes CASSRSEGAGNTIYF.

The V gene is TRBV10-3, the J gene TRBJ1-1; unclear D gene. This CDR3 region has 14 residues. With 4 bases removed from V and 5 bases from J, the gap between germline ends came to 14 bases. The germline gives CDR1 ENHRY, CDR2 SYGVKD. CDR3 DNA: TGTGCCATCAGTGGGGCAGGCCTCCGGACTGAAGCTTTCTTT. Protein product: CAISGAGLRTEAFF.